The 22 T cell receptor beta chains below come from one sample, sequenced in a study of blood T cell repertoires in COVID-19. Method: immunoSEQ multiplex PCR; TCRdb's copy keeps in-frame clones and lacks some. The profile shows some 170,000 clones, 82% of them singletons. Sample: peripheral blood. The receptors come from a woman aged 65 to 85 with acute or convalescent COVID-19.

V gene TRBV5-5 combines with J gene TRBJ2-7; TRBD2 matches 9 bases. CDR1 is SGHKS and CDR2 is YYEKEE in the germline V gene (reference sequence). The CDR3 runs to 15 residues. Losses at the gene ends were 0 bases for V and 2 bases for J; bases not matched to a gene: 3. Here the CDR3 DNA reads TGTGCCAGCAGCTTGGTTGGCGGGGGGGCCTACGAGCAGTACTTC. Its translation: CASSLVGGGAYEQYF.

V is TRBV30 and J is TRBJ2-3, with 7 bases that match TRBD2. CDR1 GTSNPN and CDR2 SVGIG come from the germline V gene (reference sequence). This CDR3 comprises 17 residues. V lost 6 bases and J lost 4; bases outside the gene matches: 19. The CDR3 is CACETVGRETMADTQYF. The CDR3 region has the DNA TGTGCCTGCGAAACGGTGGGGCGGGAGACGATGGCAGATACGCAGTATTTT.

The V gene is TRBV4-3, the J gene TRBJ2-1, with TRBD1 matching 9 bases. The CDR3 runs to 19 residues. The germline V gene encodes CDR1 LGHNA and CDR2 YSLEER. Trimming took 1 base from V and 0 from J; bases not matched to a gene: 10. CDR3 loop: CASSQGWTGATTSYNEQFF. The CDR3 DNA reads TGCGCCAGCAGCCAAGGGTGGACAGGGGCTACTACCTCCTACAATGAGCAGTTCTTC.

The rearrangement joins TRBV6-5 to TRBJ1-6; no reliable D call. Germline CDR1 reads MNHEY; CDR2 reads SVGAGI. V gave up 7 bases and J gave up 8 bases, with 6 bases separating them. The CDR3 has 11 amino acids. For the CDR3, the DNA is TGTGCCAGCACCATAGATTCACCCCTCCACTTT. Translated: CASTIDSPLHF.

The J gene is TRBJ1-5, the V gene TRBV6-6; 11 bases align to TRBD1. Unmatched junction bases numbered 8, after V lost 6 bases and J lost 7 bases. This CDR3 has 15 amino acids. The germline V gene has CDR1 MNHNY and CDR2 SVGAGI (reference sequence). The CDR3 DNA sequence: TGTGCCAGCAGACGGGACAGGGGGTTCGACCAGCCCCAGCATTTT. It is translated as CASRRDRGFDQPQHF.

The chain combines TRBV6-5 with TRBJ1-6; a weak D match, TRBD1 (5 bases). Trimming left V 2 bases short and J 8 bases short, with 13 bases between. CDR1 is MNHEY and CDR2 is SVGAGI in the germline V gene. This CDR3 contains 15 residues. The CDR3 is CASSYRAGWDSPLHF. The CDR3 nucleotides read TGTGCCAGCAGTTACAGGGCAGGGTGGGATTCACCCCTCCACTTT.

The chain joins TRBV30 to TRBJ1-1, with 7 positions matching TRBD1. The CDR3 is 16 residues long. J gave up 1 base and V 0 bases, and 8 bases lay outside the gene matches. Germline lookup yields CDR1 GTSNPN and CDR2 SVGIG (reference sequence). The CDR3 region has the DNA TGTGCCTGGAGTGTAGGGTGGGACAGTTCGAACACTGAAGCTTTCTTT. Residues: CAWSVGWDSSNTEAFF. The complete variable domain, with remaining parts taken from reference TRBV30 and TRBJ1-1, reads SQTIHQWPATLVQPVGSPLSLECTVEGTSNPNLYWYRQAAGRGLQLLFYSVGIGQISSEVPQNLSASRPQDRQFILSSKKLLLSDSGFYLCAWSVGWDSSNTEAFFGQGTRLTVV.

The chain recombines TRBV5-1 with TRBJ1-2, with 8 bases identical to TRBD1. In germline, CDR1 is SGHRS, CDR2 YFSETQ. The CDR3 spans 15 residues. Trimming took 0 bases from V and 4 from J; bases not matched to a gene: 5. Here the CDR3 reads CASSLAQQGVYGYTF. The CDR3, as DNA: TGCGCCAGCAGCTTGGCCCAACAGGGGGTCTATGGCTACACCTTC.

The rearrangement uses TRBV5-1 and TRBJ2-7; perhaps TRBD1 as D (6 bases). CDR1 and CDR2 from the germline V gene are SGHRS and YFSETQ. The CDR3 contains 14 residues. The V gene lost 0 bases and the J gene lost 5 bases, with 12 bases spanning the gap. This CDR3 is CASSLGQVVDEQYF. In DNA, the CDR3 is TGCGCCAGCAGCTTGGGACAGGTCGTTGACGAGCAGTACTTC.

This clone was counted only a few times. The V and J genes are TRBV4-1 and TRBJ1-1; the D is unclear. Germline V gene data show CDR1 as MGHRA and CDR2 as YSYEKL. This CDR3 comprises 15 residues. The ends were cut back, 1 base at V and 4 bases at J, with 13 bases in the middle. This chain's CDR3 is CASSQAGGRSTEAFF. As DNA, the CDR3 is TGCGCCAGCAGCCAAGCGGGTGGTCGGAGCACTGAAGCTTTCTTT.

This sequence joins TRBV4-3 and TRBJ2-5; TRBD1 is a possible D gene (6 bases). Trimming took off 3 bases at V and 0 bases at J, with 11 bases between the two ends. This CDR3 region has 15 residues. CDR1 and CDR2 from the germline V gene are LGHNA and YSLEER. As DNA, the CDR3 is TGCGCCAGCAGCCACACTGGACAGAACCAAGAGACCCAGTACTTC. It yields the protein CASSHTGQNQETQYF.

This clone showed up just once. The V gene is TRBV6-6, the J gene TRBJ1-3; possibly TRBD1 for D (6 bases). This CDR3 comprises 16 residues. V was cut by 0 bases and J by 3 bases, with 12 bases left in between. Germline lookup yields CDR1 MNHNY and CDR2 SVGAGI (reference sequence). CDR3 residues: CASSYSAGGGGNTIYF. The CDR3 DNA is TGTGCCAGCAGTTACTCGGCGGGGGGCGGTGGAAACACCATATATTTT.

This clone was observed a handful of times. The V gene is TRBV18, the J gene TRBJ1-1, with 9 bases aligning to TRBD1. The germline V gene encodes CDR1 KGHSH and CDR2 LQKENI. There are 14 residues in the CDR3. V gave up 3 bases and J gave up 3 bases; unmatched junction bases: 2. CDR3 nucleotide sequence: TGTGCCAGCTCACCCGGACAGGGGTACACTGAAGCTTTCTTT. It codes for CASSPGQGYTEAFF.

The CDR3 reads CATSETGPWGSGELFF. In nucleotides, the CDR3 is TGTGCCACCAGTGAAACAGGTCCATGGGGTAGCGGGGAGCTGTTTTTT. The chain recombines TRBV24-1 with TRBJ2-2, with D possibly being TRBD1 (5 bases). CDR1 KGHDR and CDR2 SFDVKD come from the germline V gene. The ends were cut back, 4 bases at V and 7 bases at J, with 18 bases in the middle. CDR3 length: 16 amino acids.

The chain is built from TRBV4-3 and TRBJ2-2; tentative D call: TRBD1 (5 bases). This CDR3 has 17 residues. The ends were cut back, 0 bases at V and 4 bases at J, with 15 bases in the middle. Germline V CDR1 and CDR2: LGHNA, YSLEER. In nucleotides, the CDR3 is TGCGCCAGCAGCCAAGAATTTTCAGTTAGGGGCACCGGGGAGCTGTTTTTT. This gives the protein CASSQEFSVRGTGELFF.

This clone was detected only a few times. This rearrangement joins TRBV7-2 to TRBJ2-7; TRBD2 is a possible D gene (5 bases). Trimming removed 2 bases from V and 2 bases from J, with 13 bases in between. This CDR3 region has 15 residues. Germline lookup yields CDR1 SGHTA and CDR2 FQGNSA. Here the CDR3 DNA reads TGTGCCAGCAGCTTAAGCATATCGGGGACCTACGAGCAGTACTTC. Its translation is CASSLSISGTYEQYF.

V usage is TRBV6-2 or TRBV6-3 and J usage is TRBJ2-2; no firm D call. Per the germline V gene, CDR1 is MNHEY and CDR2 is SVGEGT. V gave up 6 bases and J gave up 1 base, with 15 bases separating them. This CDR3 spans 16 amino acids. The CDR3 here is CASSQRSPRNTGELFF. The CDR3 coding sequence is TGTGCCAGCAGCCAACGGTCCCCTAGGAACACCGGGGAGCTGTTTTTT.

The chain joins TRBV5-1 to TRBJ1-3; a weak D match, TRBD1 (6 bases). Germline V gene lookup returns CDR1 SGHRS and CDR2 YFSETQ. The CDR3 has 14 residues. V gave up 5 bases and J gave up 4 bases, with 13 bases separating them. The CDR3 protein is CASRVQGSGNTIYF. For the CDR3, the DNA is TGCGCCAGCAGAGTACAGGGTTCCGGAAACACCATATATTTT.

V usage is TRBV5-1 and J usage is TRBJ2-3, with D tentatively TRBD2 (6 bases). The CDR3 runs 16 residues. From germline, CDR1 is SGHRS and CDR2 YFSETQ. The V and J ends lost 2 bases and 3 bases respectively, with 16 bases between them. CDR3 DNA: TGCGCCAGCAGCTTATTGGGGGGAGGAAGGACAGATACGCAGTATTTT. It is translated as CASSLLGGGRTDTQYF.

The chain has TRBV4-3 and TRBJ2-2, with D possibly matching TRBD1 (5 bases). Germline CDR1 is LGHNA and CDR2 is YSLEER. Trimming removed 4 bases from V and 9 bases from J, with 18 bases in between. The CDR3 contains 15 residues. CDR3: CASSLTSELDRELFF. Here the CDR3 DNA reads TGCGCCAGCAGCCTAACATCAGAGTTGGACAGGGAGCTGTTTTTT.

The rearrangement links TRBV19 to TRBJ2-2, with 9 bases lining up with TRBD1. This CDR3 comprises 14 residues. The J segment lost 4 bases and the V segment lost 6 bases, leaving 3 bases of the junction unmatched. Per germline, CDR1 LNHDA and CDR2 SQIVND (reference sequence). CDR3 bases: TGTGCCAGTAGGGGACAGGGCATCACCGGGGAGCTGTTTTTT. As protein: CASRGQGITGELFF.

The rearrangement links TRBV19 to TRBJ2-7; D unresolved. V dropped 4 bases and J dropped 2 bases, with 9 bases sitting between them. Germline CDR1 and CDR2: LNHDA and SQIVND (reference sequence). There are 13 residues in the CDR3. The CDR3 spells CASSSQAPYEQYF. Written as DNA, the CDR3 is TGTGCCAGTAGTAGTCAGGCTCCCTACGAGCAGTACTTC.